This TCR beta chain was profiled in a study of somatic mutations in cytotoxic T cells in rheumatoid arthritis. CD4+ and CD8+ cells were isolated by positive magnetic bead selection, with purity checked by flow cytometry. Libraries were prepared by immunoSEQ multiplex PCR; TCRdb keeps only in-frame clonotypes and omits some of them. The sample shows roughly 30,000 clones, more than 75% of them seen only once. The V end lost 4 bases, the J end lost 14 bases, and 15 bases lay between the germline ends. The V gene's germline CDR1 is SEHNR and CDR2 FQNEAQ (reference sequence). The CDR3 spans 12 residues. V and J are TRBV7-9 and TRBJ2-1; D perhaps matches TRBD2 (6 bases). The material sequenced was CD8+ T cells sorted from blood. The sequence was collected from an adult with rheumatoid arthritis. CDR3 nucleotide sequence: TGTGCCAGCAGCTCCCTTTCTAGCGAAGAGTTCTTC. Its translation: CASSSLSSEEFF.